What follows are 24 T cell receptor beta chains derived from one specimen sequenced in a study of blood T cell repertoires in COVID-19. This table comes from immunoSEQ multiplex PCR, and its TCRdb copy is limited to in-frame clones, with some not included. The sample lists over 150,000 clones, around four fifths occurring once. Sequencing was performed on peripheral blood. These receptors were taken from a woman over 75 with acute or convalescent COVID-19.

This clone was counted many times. The CDR3 spells CASSSGDIYGYTF. In DNA, the CDR3 is TGTGCCAGCAGTTCAGGGGACATCTATGGCTACACCTTC. The V and J genes are TRBV6-2 or TRBV6-3 and TRBJ1-2, with D possibly TRBD1 on 6 matching bases. Germline CDR1 MNHEY, CDR2 SVGEGT. V shed 4 bases and J shed 4 bases, with 10 bases lying between them. The CDR3 runs 13 residues.

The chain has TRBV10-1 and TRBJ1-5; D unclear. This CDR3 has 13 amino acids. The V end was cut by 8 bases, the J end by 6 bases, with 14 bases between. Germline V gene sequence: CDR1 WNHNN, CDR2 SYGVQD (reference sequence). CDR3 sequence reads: CASPGSGGQPQHF. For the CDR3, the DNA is TGCGCCAGCCCGGGGTCCGGAGGTCAGCCCCAGCATTTT.

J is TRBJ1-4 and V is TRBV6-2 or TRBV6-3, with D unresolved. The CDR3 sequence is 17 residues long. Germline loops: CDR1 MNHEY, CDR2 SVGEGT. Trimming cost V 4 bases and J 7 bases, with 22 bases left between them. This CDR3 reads CASSSGLGWPSREKLFF. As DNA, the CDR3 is TGTGCCAGCAGTTCCGGACTGGGATGGCCGTCTCGTGAAAAACTGTTTTTT.

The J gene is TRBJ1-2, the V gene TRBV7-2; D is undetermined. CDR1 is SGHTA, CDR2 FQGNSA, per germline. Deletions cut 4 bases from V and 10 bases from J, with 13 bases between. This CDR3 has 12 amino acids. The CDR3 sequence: CASSYSSTAYTF. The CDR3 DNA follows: TGTGCCAGCAGCTACTCATCGACTGCCTACACCTTC. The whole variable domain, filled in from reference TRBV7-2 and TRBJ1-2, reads GAGVSQSPSNKVTEKGKDVELRCDPISGHTALYWYRQSLGQGLEFLIYFQGNSAPDKSGLPSDRFSAERTGGSVSTLTIQRTQQEDSAVYLCASSYSSTAYTFGSGTRLTVV.

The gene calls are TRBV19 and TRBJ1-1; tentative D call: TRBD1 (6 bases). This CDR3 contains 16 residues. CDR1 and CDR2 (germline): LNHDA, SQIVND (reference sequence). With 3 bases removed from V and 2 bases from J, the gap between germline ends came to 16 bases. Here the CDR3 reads CASSIGYRTVNTEAFF. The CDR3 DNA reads TGTGCCAGTAGTATCGGGTACCGGACAGTAAACACTGAAGCTTTCTTT. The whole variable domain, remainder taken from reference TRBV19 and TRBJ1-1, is DGGITQSPKYLFRKEGQNVTLSCEQNLNHDAMYWYRQDPGQGLRLIYYSQIVNDFQKGDIAEGYSVSREKKESFPLTVTSAQKNPTAFYLCASSIGYRTVNTEAFFGQGTRLTVV.

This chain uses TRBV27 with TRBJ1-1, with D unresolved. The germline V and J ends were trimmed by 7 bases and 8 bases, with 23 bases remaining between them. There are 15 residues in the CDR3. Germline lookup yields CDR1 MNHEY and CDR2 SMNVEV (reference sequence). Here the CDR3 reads CASTQWVGRSAEAFF. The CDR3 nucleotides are TGTGCCAGCACCCAATGGGTGGGCAGGTCCGCCGAAGCTTTCTTT.

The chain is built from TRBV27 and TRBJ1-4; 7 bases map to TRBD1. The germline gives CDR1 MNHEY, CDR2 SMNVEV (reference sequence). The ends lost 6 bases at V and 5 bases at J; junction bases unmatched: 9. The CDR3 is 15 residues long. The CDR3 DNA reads TGTGCCAGCAGCCTAGGCGCCAGGGGGAATGAAAAACTGTTTTTT. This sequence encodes CASSLGARGNEKLFF.

The CDR3 loop reads CASSPGVAGMGETQYF. As DNA, the CDR3 is TGTGCCAGCAGCCCTGGGGTAGCGGGTATGGGGGAGACCCAGTACTTC. J is TRBJ2-5 and V is TRBV5-6; 7 bases agree with TRBD2. Germline-derived CDR1 and CDR2 are SGHDT and YYEEEE. V trimming: 4 bases; J trimming: 5 bases; junction bases outside the gene matches: 14. CDR3 length: 16 residues. Based on the CDR3 plus reference TRBV5-6 and TRBJ2-5, the full variable domain is DAGVTQSPTHLIKTRGQQVTLRCSPKSGHDTVSWYQQALGQGPQFIFQYYEEEERQRGNFPDRFSGHQFPNYSSELNVNALLLGDSALYLCASSPGVAGMGETQYFGPGTRLLVL.

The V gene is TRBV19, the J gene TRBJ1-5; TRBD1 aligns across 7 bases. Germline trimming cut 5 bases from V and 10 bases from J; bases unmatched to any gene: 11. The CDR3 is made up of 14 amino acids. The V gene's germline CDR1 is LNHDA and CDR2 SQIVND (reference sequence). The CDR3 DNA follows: TGTGCCAGTAGTGGACGGCAGGGGGGAAGACCCCAGCATTTT. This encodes CASSGRQGGRPQHF.

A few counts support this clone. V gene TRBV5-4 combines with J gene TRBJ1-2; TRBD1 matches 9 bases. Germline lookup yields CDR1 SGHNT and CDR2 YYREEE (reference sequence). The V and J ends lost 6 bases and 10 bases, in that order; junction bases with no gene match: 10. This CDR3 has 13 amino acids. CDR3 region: CASTRDREALYTF. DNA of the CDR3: TGTGCCAGCACCAGGGACAGGGAGGCCCTCTACACCTTC.

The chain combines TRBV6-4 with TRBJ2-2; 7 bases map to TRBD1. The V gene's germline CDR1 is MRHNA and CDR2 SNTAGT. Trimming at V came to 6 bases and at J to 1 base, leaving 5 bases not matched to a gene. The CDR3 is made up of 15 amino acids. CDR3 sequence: CASSLPGGNTGELFF. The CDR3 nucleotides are TGTGCCAGCAGCCTACCAGGGGGGAACACCGGGGAGCTGTTTTTT.

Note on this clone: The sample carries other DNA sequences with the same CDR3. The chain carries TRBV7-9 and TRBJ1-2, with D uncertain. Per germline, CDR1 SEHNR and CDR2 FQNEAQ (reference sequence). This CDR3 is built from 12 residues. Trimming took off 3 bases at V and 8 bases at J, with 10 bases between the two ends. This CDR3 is CASSLEVYGYTF. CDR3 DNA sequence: TGTGCCAGCAGCTTGGAGGTTTACGGCTACACCTTC. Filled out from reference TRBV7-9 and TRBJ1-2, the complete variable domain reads DTGVSQNPRHKITKRGQNVTFRCDPISEHNRLYWYRQTLGQGPEFLTYFQNEAQLEKSRLLSDRFSAERPKGSFSTLEIQRTEQGDSAMYLCASSLEVYGYTFGSGTRLTVV.

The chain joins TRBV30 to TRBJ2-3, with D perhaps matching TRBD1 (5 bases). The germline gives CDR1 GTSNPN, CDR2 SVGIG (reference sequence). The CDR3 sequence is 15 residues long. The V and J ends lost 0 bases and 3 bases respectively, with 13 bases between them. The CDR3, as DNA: TGTGCCTGGAGTGTAGGCAGGGCGGTAACAGATACGCAGTATTTT. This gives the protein CAWSVGRAVTDTQYF. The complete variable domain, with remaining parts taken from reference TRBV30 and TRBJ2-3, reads SQTIHQWPATLVQPVGSPLSLECTVEGTSNPNLYWYRQAAGRGLQLLFYSVGIGQISSEVPQNLSASRPQDRQFILSSKKLLLSDSGFYLCAWSVGRAVTDTQYFGPGTRLTVL.

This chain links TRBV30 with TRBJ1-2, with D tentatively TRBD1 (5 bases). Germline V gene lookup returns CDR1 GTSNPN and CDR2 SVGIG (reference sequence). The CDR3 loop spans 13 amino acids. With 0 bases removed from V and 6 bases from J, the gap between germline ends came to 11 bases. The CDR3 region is CAWSVKSRDGYTF. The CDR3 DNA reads TGTGCCTGGAGTGTAAAATCCAGGGATGGCTACACCTTC.

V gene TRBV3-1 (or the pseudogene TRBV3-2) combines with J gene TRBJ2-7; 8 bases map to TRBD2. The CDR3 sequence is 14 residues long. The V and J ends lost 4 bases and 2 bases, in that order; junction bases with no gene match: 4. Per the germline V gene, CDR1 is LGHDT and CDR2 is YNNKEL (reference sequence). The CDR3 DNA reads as TGTGCCAGCAGCCCCGCAGCGGGAGCCTACGAGCAGTACTTC. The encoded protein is CASSPAAGAYEQYF.

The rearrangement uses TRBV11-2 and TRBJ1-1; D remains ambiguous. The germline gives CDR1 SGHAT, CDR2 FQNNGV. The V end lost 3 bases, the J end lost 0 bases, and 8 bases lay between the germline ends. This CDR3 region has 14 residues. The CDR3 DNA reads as TGTGCCAGCAGCTTCTGGGCAGTGAACACTGAAGCTTTCTTT. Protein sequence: CASSFWAVNTEAFF.

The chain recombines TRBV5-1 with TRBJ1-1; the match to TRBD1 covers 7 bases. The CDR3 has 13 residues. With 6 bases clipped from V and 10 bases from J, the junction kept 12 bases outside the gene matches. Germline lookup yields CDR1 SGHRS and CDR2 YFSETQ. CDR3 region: CASTGLGGEVAFF. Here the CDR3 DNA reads TGCGCCAGCACAGGTTTAGGGGGCGAGGTAGCTTTCTTT.

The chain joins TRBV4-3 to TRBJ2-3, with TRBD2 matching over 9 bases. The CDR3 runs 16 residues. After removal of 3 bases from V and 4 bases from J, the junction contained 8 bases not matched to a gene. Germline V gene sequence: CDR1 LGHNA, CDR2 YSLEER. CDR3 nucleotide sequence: TGCGCCAGCAGCCAGGACTTGCGGGGGGGCCCAGATACGCAGTATTTT. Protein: CASSQDLRGGPDTQYF.

The CDR3: CASRTQDRAKGYTF. The CDR3 DNA reads TGTGCCAGTAGGACCCAGGACAGGGCCAAAGGCTACACCTTC. The gene calls are TRBV19 and TRBJ1-2, with TRBD1 identical over 8 bases. This CDR3 region has 14 residues. CDR1 and CDR2 (germline): LNHDA, SQIVND (reference sequence). The V and J ends lost 6 bases and 8 bases, in that order; junction bases with no gene match: 11.

The DNA for the CDR3 is TGCGCCAGCAGCTTGGACAGGTCTTTCGGCTACACCTTC. Its protein product is CASSLDRSFGYTF. The chain links TRBV5-1 to TRBJ1-2; possibly TRBD1 for D (5 bases). CDR3 length: 13 residues. V dropped 0 bases and J dropped 8 bases, with 11 bases sitting between them. Germline V CDR1 and CDR2: SGHRS, YFSETQ.

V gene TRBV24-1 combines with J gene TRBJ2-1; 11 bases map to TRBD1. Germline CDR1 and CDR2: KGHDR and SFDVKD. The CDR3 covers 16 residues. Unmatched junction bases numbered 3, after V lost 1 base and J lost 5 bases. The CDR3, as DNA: TGTGCCACCAGTGATTTCGGGACAGGGGGGGACAATGAGCAGTTCTTC. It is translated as CATSDFGTGGDNEQFF.

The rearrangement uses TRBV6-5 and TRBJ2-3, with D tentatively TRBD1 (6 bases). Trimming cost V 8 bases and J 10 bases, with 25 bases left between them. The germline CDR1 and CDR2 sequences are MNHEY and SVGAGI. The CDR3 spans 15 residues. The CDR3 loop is CASRFEGGNVYAQYF. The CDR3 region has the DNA TGTGCCAGCCGATTCGAAGGGGGAAACGTCTATGCGCAGTATTTT.

CDR3 in DNA: TGTGCCATCAGTGCCCCGGGATCCCAGGCCTACGAGCAGTACTTC. Its translation is CAISAPGSQAYEQYF. The gene calls are TRBV10-3 and TRBJ2-7, with D perhaps TRBD2 (5 bases). V lost 4 bases to trimming and J lost 2 bases, with 15 bases between them. CDR1 ENHRY and CDR2 SYGVKD come from the germline V gene. The length of the CDR3 is 15 residues.

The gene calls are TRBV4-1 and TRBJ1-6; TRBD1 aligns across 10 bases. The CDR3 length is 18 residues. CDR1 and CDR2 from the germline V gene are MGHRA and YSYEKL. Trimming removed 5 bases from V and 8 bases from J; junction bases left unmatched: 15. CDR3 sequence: CASSSPGQGTPGDSPLHF. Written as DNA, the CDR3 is TGCGCCAGCAGCTCTCCGGGACAGGGGACCCCGGGGGATTCACCCCTCCACTTT.